In this sample, the clone carrying this T cell receptor (beta chain) turned up a few times. Constant-region reverse primers amplified full-length variable regions, followed by semi-nested Nested Universal Primer A PCR. TCRdb called the 5' RACE reads again in MiXCR, with one record for every CDR3 protein. Of tens of thousands of distinct CDR3 sequences in the sample, approximately 19% were seen once. This CDR3 is 14 amino acids long. Germline CDR1 LNHNV, CDR2 YYDKDF (reference sequence). Trimming removed 6 bases from V and 7 bases from J; junction bases left unmatched: 6. Specimen: naive CD4+ T cells sorted from a lymph node. Subset denoted: naive CD4+ T cells, CD4+CD45RA+CD25-. V usage is TRBV15 and J usage is TRBJ2-2; 9 bases map to TRBD2. This clonotype was sampled from a female donor with breast cancer. The DNA for the CDR3 is TGTGCCACCAGGCTAGCGGGGCAAGACGGGGAGCTGTTTTTT. It translates to CATRLAGQDGELFF.